This is a list of T cell receptor beta chains from one sample in a study of beta chain features in type 1 diabetes. Only in-frame clones appear in the TCRdb table, and some are missing; sequencing was by immunoSEQ multiplex PCR. In the table there are 900,000 or so clones, roughly 15% of which are singletons. The sequenced sample was naive CD4+ T cells from blood. The receptors come from a young woman in good health. Both conserved end residues are part of each CDR3. D genes are given only for firm matches. A clone size is listed for some rows: how often the clone was seen (once, few, many), or a class if it is expanded.

V gene: TRBV9; clone size: -; D gene: -; J gene: TRBJ2-7; CDR3 DNA: TGTGCCAGCAGCGTAGGGGGCGACTCCTACGAGCAGTACTTC; CDR3 protein: CASSVGGDSYEQYF
V gene: TRBV7-9; clone size: few; D gene: -; J gene: TRBJ2-7; CDR3 DNA: TGTGCCAGCAGCCTATTTGAACACGAGCAGTACTTC; CDR3 protein: CASSLFEHEQYF
V gene: TRBV7-2; clone size: few; D gene: TRBD2; J gene: TRBJ2-1; CDR3 DNA: TGTGCCAGCAGCTTCCGCGGGAGCTCCTACAATGAGCAGTTCTTC; CDR3 protein: CASSFRGSSYNEQFF
V gene: TRBV6-5; clone size: -; D gene: -; J gene: TRBJ2-2; CDR3 DNA: TGTGCCAGCAGTTACGGAACGGGCCCTAACACCGGGGAGCTGTTTTTT; CDR3 protein: CASSYGTGPNTGELFF
V gene: TRBV7-9; clone size: few; D gene: -; J gene: TRBJ2-1; CDR3 DNA: TGTGCCAGCAGCCAAATACTGGGTGAGCAGTTCTTC; CDR3 protein: CASSQILGEQFF
V gene: TRBV6-6; clone size: few; D gene: -; J gene: TRBJ2-7; CDR3 DNA: TGTGCCAGCAGTGACGAGTCGGGGGTGGTCTACGAGCAGTACTTC; CDR3 protein: CASSDESGVVYEQYF
V gene: TRBV6-1; clone size: few; D gene: TRBD1; J gene: TRBJ1-5; CDR3 DNA: TGTGCCAGCAGTGAAATGACAGGGAGCAATCAGCCCCAGCATTTT; CDR3 protein: CASSEMTGSNQPQHF
V gene: TRBV29-1; clone size: -; D gene: TRBD1; J gene: TRBJ2-1; CDR3 DNA: TGCAGCGTTCTTGGACAGGGAAGCTCCTACAATGAGCAGTTCTTC; CDR3 protein: CSVLGQGSSYNEQFF
V gene: TRBV6-5; clone size: few; D gene: -; J gene: TRBJ1-2; CDR3 DNA: TGTGCCAGCAGTTACACGGACAAGAACTATGGCTACACCTTC; CDR3 protein: CASSYTDKNYGYTF
V gene: TRBV5-4; clone size: few; D gene: -; J gene: TRBJ2-7; CDR3 DNA: TGTGCCAGCAGCTTGAGTGCGGGGTCGGAAGAGCAGTACTTC; CDR3 protein: CASSLSAGSEEQYF
V gene: TRBV7-2; clone size: few; D gene: -; J gene: TRBJ2-7; CDR3 DNA: TGTGCCAGCAGCTTACAAGTGGGGCGGGAGCAGTACTTC; CDR3 protein: CASSLQVGREQYF
V gene: TRBV5-1; clone size: -; D gene: TRBD2; J gene: TRBJ2-1; CDR3 DNA: TGCGCCAGCACCATCGGACTAGCGGGGTACAATGAGCAGTTCTTC; CDR3 protein: CASTIGLAGYNEQFF
V gene: TRBV5-1; clone size: -; D gene: -; J gene: TRBJ2-4; CDR3 DNA: TGCGCCAGCAGCTTGGGTCCAGCCAAAAACATTCAGTACTTC; CDR3 protein: CASSLGPAKNIQYF
V gene: TRBV5-4; clone size: -; D gene: TRBD1; J gene: TRBJ2-7; CDR3 DNA: TGTGCCAGCAGCTTGGGGACAGGGCACTACGAGCAGTACTTC; CDR3 protein: CASSLGTGHYEQYF
V gene: TRBV27; clone size: -; D gene: TRBD1; J gene: TRBJ1-5; CDR3 DNA: TGTGCCAGCAGTTCCCATGCCACCGACAGGGGTGGTCAGCCCCAGCATTTT; CDR3 protein: CASSSHATDRGGQPQHF
V gene: TRBV5-1; clone size: -; D gene: -; J gene: TRBJ2-1; CDR3 DNA: TGCGCCAGCAGCTTTCGGGATGAGCAGTTCTTC; CDR3 protein: CASSFRDEQFF
V gene: TRBV2; clone size: -; D gene: -; J gene: TRBJ2-5; CDR3 DNA: TGTGCCAGCAGCCGGACAGAATACCAAGAGACCCAGTACTTC; CDR3 protein: CASSRTEYQETQYF
V gene: TRBV28; clone size: -; D gene: -; J gene: TRBJ2-1; CDR3 DNA: TGTGCCAGCAGGATTTACAATGAGCAGTTCTTC; CDR3 protein: CASRIYNEQFF
V gene: TRBV5-4; clone size: few; D gene: TRBD2; J gene: TRBJ2-7; CDR3 DNA: TGTGCCAGCAGCTTAACGGGGGGAGGCTACGAGCAGTACTTC; CDR3 protein: CASSLTGGGYEQYF
V gene: TRBV7-9; clone size: few; D gene: TRBD2; J gene: TRBJ2-1; CDR3 DNA: TGTGCCAGCAGACCGTACCCCCGACTAGCGGGAGTGTGGAATGAGCAGTTCTTC; CDR3 protein: CASRPYPRLAGVWNEQFF
V gene: TRBV7-8; clone size: few; D gene: TRBD1; J gene: TRBJ1-2; CDR3 DNA: TGTGCCAGCAGCCCGCGGACAGGCGCTAACTATGGCTACACCTTC; CDR3 protein: CASSPRTGANYGYTF
V gene: TRBV6-1; clone size: few; D gene: TRBD2; J gene: TRBJ2-3; CDR3 DNA: TGTGCCAGCAGTGAAGCAGGACTAGCGGGAGTGTGGAGAGATACGCAGTATTTT; CDR3 protein: CASSEAGLAGVWRDTQYF
V gene: TRBV5-6; clone size: -; D gene: TRBD2; J gene: TRBJ2-1; CDR3 DNA: TGTGCCAGCAGCTTACTAGCGGGAGTGTCCCCCTACAATGAGCAGTTCTTC; CDR3 protein: CASSLLAGVSPYNEQFF
V gene: TRBV7-8; clone size: few; D gene: TRBD2; J gene: TRBJ2-5; CDR3 DNA: TGTGCCAGCAGCTTTCCGACCAGCGGGAGGGCCTGGAGCCAAGAGACCCAGTACTTC; CDR3 protein: CASSFPTSGRAWSQETQYF
V gene: TRBV28; clone size: few; D gene: -; J gene: TRBJ1-5; CDR3 DNA: TGTGCCAGCAGTATCCCAGGGGAGGGGGGATATCAGCCCCAGCATTTT; CDR3 protein: CASSIPGEGGYQPQHF
V gene: TRBV6-5; clone size: -; D gene: TRBD2; J gene: TRBJ2-5; CDR3 DNA: TGTGCCAGCAGAGAGGTACTAGCGAGGGAGACCCAGTACTTC; CDR3 protein: CASREVLARETQYF
V gene: TRBV6-5; clone size: -; D gene: TRBD1; J gene: TRBJ2-3; CDR3 DNA: TGTGCCAGCAGTTACTCGACGACAGGGTTTGCAGATACGCAGTATTTT; CDR3 protein: CASSYSTTGFADTQYF
V gene: TRBV10-3; clone size: -; D gene: -; J gene: TRBJ1-2; CDR3 DNA: TGTGCCATCAGTGAGTCTAGCGGAAGGGGGTATGGCTACACCTTC; CDR3 protein: CAISESSGRGYGYTF
V gene: TRBV7-2; clone size: -; D gene: TRBD2; J gene: TRBJ2-5; CDR3 DNA: TGTGCCAGCAGCTTAGCTAGCGGGAGCGAGACCCAGTACTTC; CDR3 protein: CASSLASGSETQYF
V gene: TRBV5-1; clone size: -; D gene: TRBD1; J gene: TRBJ1-5; CDR3 DNA: TGCGCCAGCAGCCCAAGCGGGGACAGCTATCAGCCCCAGCATTTT; CDR3 protein: CASSPSGDSYQPQHF